Here is one TCR beta chain with its context. These data belong to a study of Ad26.COV2.S vaccination and SARS-CoV-2 variants. V was clipped by 5 bases and J by 8 bases; unmatched bases: 10. Germline CDR1 MDHEN, CDR2 SYDVKM. The CDR3 length is 14 residues. Stated treatment: some 20 received Ad26.COV2.S at low or high dose, single or two shots; 5 received placebo; per-sample allocation not given. The samples date from day 63 after the first vaccine or placebo injection. Profiled with immunoSEQ multiplex PCR; TCRdb holds only in-frame clones, not every one. The repertoire holds around 270,000 clones, around 90% seen once, with roughly 3% in the top ten.

The source of this sequence is a person between 18 and 65 years old who received the Ad26.COV2.S COVID-19 vaccine or a placebo. The source material was peripheral blood, sampled in a trial of Ad26.COV2.S vaccine versus placebo. The chain combines TRBV28 with TRBJ1-2; 8 bases fit TRBD1. The CDR3 is CASSVLPGTGGYTF. In DNA form, the CDR3 reads TGTGCCAGCAGTGTACTACCAGGGACAGGAGGCTACACCTTC.